The present entry profiles one TCR beta chain with its context. As yet, its antigen is unknown. The data belong to a study of shared clonotypes between healthy human individuals. Findings and limits, study-wide: Only blood was sampled; tissue repertoires likely differ.

CDR1 and CDR2 (germline): MNHNS, SASEGT. The CDR3 sequence is 13 residues long. Deletions cut 8 bases from V and 7 bases from J, with 14 bases between. The quantity of DNA used in unsorted PBMC replicate PCRs was roughly 320 ng, corresponding to some 29,000 T cell genomes. Using ten immunoSEQ deep assay plates, investigators sequenced unsorted PBMC DNA. In the original workflow: ImmunoSEQ only sent back junction sequences with no quality scores, so filtering was done differently. The table came from immunoSEQ multiplex PCR; TCRdb's copy has only in-frame clones and leaves some out. V and J calls and clone size are as listed in that table; D and trimming were resolved from the DNA. The data show about 500,000 clones, 77% seen once.

The specimen sequenced was PBMCs. The clonotype originates from a woman aged 40-49 years in good health. Some clones in this sample may be carry-over from other donors' samples. The rearrangement joins TRBV6-1 to TRBJ1-4; TRBD1 is a possible D gene (5 bases). The CDR3 DNA follows: TGTGCCAGCTCGAAAGATAGGGGTGAAAAACTGTTTTTT. Translation: CASSKDRGEKLFF.